This is a list of T cell receptor beta chains from one sample in a study of blood T cell repertoires in COVID-19. Here immunoSEQ multiplex PCR was the method, and the copy in TCRdb shows in-frame clones only, minus some. The table records 140,000 or so clones, over 65% of them present only once. The specimen was peripheral blood. These receptors all stem from a man aged 50 or older with acute or convalescent COVID-19. The CDR3 runs from the conserved cysteine through the conserved F or W. The order of the fields is clone size, J gene, D gene, V gene, CDR3 protein, CDR3 DNA. D genes are given only for firm matches. The size entry is marked missing in some rows and otherwise reads once, few, many or a size class.

>NA|TRBJ1-2|NA|TRBV29-1
CSVEDAGRKGYTF
TGCAGCGTTGAAGATGCGGGGCGCAAGGGCTACACCTTC
>NA|TRBJ2-1|NA|TRBV9
CASSGRRGDNEQFF
TGTGCCAGCAGCGGGCGCCGGGGAGACAATGAGCAGTTCTTC
>NA|TRBJ2-2|TRBD2|TRBV5-8
CASSPGLARELFF
TGTGCCAGCAGCCCGGGACTAGCGCGGGAGCTGTTTTTT
>NA|TRBJ1-3|TRBD1|TRBV10-3
CATQGGITGNTIYF
TGTGCCACACAGGGGGGGATAACTGGAAACACCATATATTTT
>NA|TRBJ2-2|NA|TRBV27
CASSSTGNTGELFF
TGTGCCAGCAGTTCCACTGGGAACACCGGGGAGCTGTTTTTT
>NA|TRBJ1-3|NA|TRBV7-6
CASSLLDSNSGNTIYF
TGTGCCAGCAGCTTACTTGACAGCAACTCTGGAAACACCATATATTTT
>NA|TRBJ2-1|NA|TRBV27
CASSLDKSSYNEQFF
TGTGCCAGCAGTTTGGACAAGAGCTCCTACAATGAGCAGTTCTTC
>NA|TRBJ2-2|NA|TRBV25-1
CASTPPGGVLTGELFF
TGTGCCAGCACTCCTCCCGGGGGAGTACTCACCGGGGAGCTGTTTTTT
>NA|TRBJ1-1|NA|TRBV6-1
CASSEIGKGVTEAFF
TGTGCCAGCAGTGAAATAGGTAAGGGAGTCACTGAAGCTTTCTTT
>once|TRBJ2-5|TRBD2|TRBV7-6
CASSQRTSRLETQYF
TGTGCCAGCAGCCAAAGGACTAGTCGGCTGGAGACCCAGTACTTC
>NA|TRBJ1-3|NA|TRBV5-1
CASRPGVTGNTIYF
TGCGCCAGCCGACCGGGGGTCACTGGAAACACCATATATTTT
>NA|TRBJ2-5|NA|TRBV6-6
CASSYQQETQYF
TGTGCCAGCAGTTACCAGCAAGAGACCCAGTACTTC
>NA|TRBJ2-1|TRBD1|TRBV19
CASSIGAGGNEQFF
TGTGCCAGTAGTATAGGGGCAGGGGGTAATGAGCAGTTCTTC
>NA|TRBJ1-1|NA|TRBV9
CASSVAQDTEAFF
TGTGCCAGCAGCGTAGCCCAGGACACTGAAGCTTTCTTT
>few|TRBJ1-3|TRBD1|TRBV14
CASSRQGSGNTIYF
TGTGCCAGCAGCAGACAGGGATCTGGAAACACCATATATTTT